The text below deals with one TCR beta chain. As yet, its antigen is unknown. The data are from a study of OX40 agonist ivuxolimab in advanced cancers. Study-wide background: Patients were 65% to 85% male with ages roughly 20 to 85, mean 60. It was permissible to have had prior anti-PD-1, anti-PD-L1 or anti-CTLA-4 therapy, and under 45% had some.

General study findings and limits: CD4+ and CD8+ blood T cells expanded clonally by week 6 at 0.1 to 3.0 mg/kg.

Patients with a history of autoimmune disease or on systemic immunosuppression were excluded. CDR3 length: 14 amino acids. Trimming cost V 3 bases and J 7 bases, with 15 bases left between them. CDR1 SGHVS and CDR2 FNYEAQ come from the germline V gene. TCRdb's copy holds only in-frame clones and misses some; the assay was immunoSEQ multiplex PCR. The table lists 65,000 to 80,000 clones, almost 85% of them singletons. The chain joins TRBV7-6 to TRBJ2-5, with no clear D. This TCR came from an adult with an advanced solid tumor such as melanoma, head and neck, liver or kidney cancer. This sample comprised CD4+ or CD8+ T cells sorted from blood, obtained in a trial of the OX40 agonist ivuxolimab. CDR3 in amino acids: CASSLDGSVATQYF. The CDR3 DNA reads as TGTGCCAGCAGCTTGGACGGCTCGGTAGCGACCCAGTACTTC. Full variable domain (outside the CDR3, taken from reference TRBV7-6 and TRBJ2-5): GAGVSQSPRYKVTKRGQDVALRCDPISGHVSLYWYRQALGQGPEFLTYFNYEAQQDKSGLPNDRFSAERPEGSISTLTIQRTEQRDSAMYRCASSLDGSVATQYFGPGTRLLVL.